A selection of T cell receptor beta chains follows, all from one sample in a study of blood T cell repertoires in COVID-19. Clones were sequenced by immunoSEQ multiplex PCR, and TCRdb holds only the in-frame ones, with some missing. The data contain approximately 50,000 clones, 80% to 90% of them seen just once; the ten biggest clones take up under 4.5%. Input material: peripheral blood. The origin of the receptors is a man in his fifties or sixties with acute or convalescent COVID-19. Both conserved end residues are part of each CDR3. The order of the fields is J gene, clone size, V gene, D gene, CDR3 length, CDR3 DNA, CDR3 protein. D genes are given only for firm matches. Clone size is given for some rows only: seen once, a few or many times, or a class if the clone is expanded.

>TRBJ2-1|.|TRBV7-3|.|14
TGTGCCAGCAGCCCAACCACAGGGAACAATGAGCAGTTCTTC
CASSPTTGNNEQFF
>TRBJ2-1|.|TRBV7-8|.|15
TGTGCCAGCAGCTTAGCAGTCAGCTCCTACAATGAGCAGTTCTTC
CASSLAVSSYNEQFF
>TRBJ2-3|.|TRBV19|TRBD2|17
TGTGCCAGTAGTCGGGCTAGCGGGAGCCGAAGCACAGATACGCAGTATTTT
CASSRASGSRSTDTQYF
>TRBJ1-1|.|TRBV11-3|.|13
TGTGCCAGCAGCCCCCAGGGTGACACTGAAGCTTTCTTT
CASSPQGDTEAFF
>TRBJ2-5|.|TRBV2|TRBD1|15
TGTGCCAGCAGTGAACTTACAGGGGGCCAAGAGACCCAGTACTTC
CASSELTGGQETQYF
>TRBJ1-1|.|TRBV7-8|TRBD1|14
TGTGCCAGCAGCGTACAGGGGATAGGCACTGAAGCTTTCTTT
CASSVQGIGTEAFF
>TRBJ2-2|.|TRBV6-2/TRBV6-3|TRBD2|16
TGTGCCAGCAGCTCCGGGACTAGCGGGGGGGCCGGGGAGCTGTTTTTT
CASSSGTSGGAGELFF
>TRBJ1-5|.|TRBV7-8|.|14
TGTGCCAGCAGCCTCCGACAGCCAGGGCAGCCCCAGCATTTT
CASSLRQPGQPQHF
>TRBJ1-1|.|TRBV19|.|13
TGTGCCAGTAGTATTGGGGGCCGAAGTGAAGCTTTCTTT
CASSIGGRSEAFF
>TRBJ1-2|few|TRBV4-1|TRBD1|16
TGCGCCAGCAGCCGAGGGGACAGCCGAGATAACTATGGCTACACCTTC
CASSRGDSRDNYGYTF
>TRBJ2-1|.|TRBV10-3|TRBD2|18
TGTGCCATCAGTGAGACTTGGACTAGCGGGAGTGCCTACAATGAGCAGTTCTTC
CAISETWTSGSAYNEQFF
>TRBJ1-2|.|TRBV19|TRBD1|13
TGTGCCAGTAGGGGACAGGGTCAAGGCGGCTACACCTTC
CASRGQGQGGYTF
>TRBJ2-1|.|TRBV2|.|11
TGTGCCAGCAGTCTCGGAGTTTACGGGTTCTTC
CASSLGVYGFF
>TRBJ1-5|once|TRBV28|.|18
TGTGCCAGCAGTTTGCCCCACAGTAGGGGTCTGATGGATCAGCCCCAGCATTTT
CASSLPHSRGLMDQPQHF
>TRBJ2-1|.|TRBV2|.|13
TGTGCCAGCAGTGGACTCCCTAGTGGTGAGCAGTTCTTC
CASSGLPSGEQFF
>TRBJ2-1|.|TRBV18|TRBD2|13
TGTGCCAGCTCACCCCCGGGACTAGCGGAGCAGTTCTTC
CASSPPGLAEQFF
>TRBJ1-5|.|TRBV10-1|.|11
TGCGCCAGCAGATATGTTCAGCCCCAGCATTTT
CASRYVQPQHF